This TCR beta chain was recorded in a study of T-cell reconstitution after alpha-beta-depleted transplantation in children. A library of TCRbeta sequences, prepared with unique molecular identifiers, was generated. TCRdb re-called the PCR reads with MiXCR, one entry per CDR3 protein. The sample lists 440,000 or so distinct CDR3 sequences; 9.5% to 13% were seen once. V lost 4 bases and J 1 base, leaving 10 bases between the germline ends. Germline CDR1 and CDR2: SQVTM and ANQGSEA. The CDR3 is 13 residues long. This specimen consisted of PBMCs from the stem cell graft donor, obtained from the stem cell graft. This TCR came from a human donor who donated a stem cell graft to a child with acute myeloid leukemia. This rearrangement joins TRBV29-1 to TRBJ1-1; no firm D call. The CDR3 here is CSVASHQNTEAFF. CDR3 sequence (DNA): TGCAGCGTTGCCTCACACCAGAACACTGAAGCTTTCTTT. Filled out from reference TRBV29-1 and TRBJ1-1, the complete variable domain reads SAVISQKPSRDICQRGTSLTIQCQVDSQVTMMFWYRQQPGQSLTLIATANQGSEATYESGFVIDKFPISRPNLTFSTLTVSNMSPEDSSIYLCSVASHQNTEAFFGQGTRLTVV.